What follows are 18 T cell receptor beta chains derived from one specimen sequenced in a study of PD-L1 blockade in urothelial cancer. Time point reported: peripheral blood 6 weeks after treatment start. Sequencing was performed with immunoSEQ multiplex PCR; in TCRdb, only in-frame clones are kept and a portion is missing. The repertoire consists of fewer than 90,000 clones, with 91% occurring once and the leading ten covering around 0.9%. The specimen was PBMCs, collected around atezolizumab (anti-PD-L1) treatment. Receptors originate from a woman aged 80 or older with urothelial cancer.

J is TRBJ2-6 and V is TRBV6-1; tentatively, D is TRBD1 (6 bases). The ends were cut back, 1 base at V and 0 bases at J, with 7 bases in the middle. CDR1 is MNHNS, CDR2 SASEGT, per germline. The CDR3 extends over 16 amino acids. The CDR3 nucleotides read TGTGCCAGCAGTGAAGGGACAGCCTCTGGGGCCAACGTCCTGACTTTC. Amino acids: CASSEGTASGANVLTF.

The rearrangement links TRBV5-1 to TRBJ2-7; a possible D gene is TRBD1 (5 bases). The V and J ends lost 5 bases and 4 bases respectively, with 10 bases between them. The CDR3 contains 12 residues. Germline values: CDR1 SGHRS, CDR2 YFSETQ. The CDR3 sequence is CASRGQLYEQYF. In nucleotides, the CDR3 is TGCGCCAGCAGGGGGCAGCTTTACGAGCAGTACTTC.

The chain carries TRBV2 and TRBJ2-5; D is unresolved. Germline V gives CDR1 SNHLY, CDR2 FYNNEI. The ends were cut back, 7 bases at V and 2 bases at J, with 11 bases in the middle. The CDR3 consists of 13 residues. CDR3 sequence reads: CASNYQRQETQYF. The DNA of the CDR3 is TGTGCCAGCAATTACCAGCGTCAAGAGACCCAGTACTTC.

The chain couples TRBV5-1 to TRBJ2-3; TRBD1 agrees at 7 bases. V shed 4 bases and J 0 bases; nucleotides not matched to a gene: 5. The CDR3 is 15 amino acids. The germline V gene encodes CDR1 SGHRS and CDR2 YFSETQ. CDR3 residues: CASSPGTASTDTQYF. The CDR3 DNA is TGCGCCAGCAGCCCCGGGACAGCTAGCACAGATACGCAGTATTTT.

This chain connects TRBV11-1 to TRBJ1-1; D is unclear. This CDR3 is built from 17 residues. The V end lost 1 base, the J end lost 1 base, and 16 bases lay between the germline ends. Germline CDR1 SGHAT, CDR2 FQDESV (reference sequence). CDR3 loop: CASSLGRGNLENTEAFF. CDR3 DNA: TGTGCCAGCAGCTTAGGAAGAGGAAACCTTGAGAACACTGAAGCTTTCTTT.

Here the CDR3 DNA reads TGTGCCAGCAGCTGGAGGACAGGCACAGATACGCAGTATTTT. Protein sequence: CASSWRTGTDTQYF. The gene calls are TRBV7-8 and TRBJ2-3, with a weak D call TRBD1 (6 bases). The CDR3 totals 14 residues. Trimming removed 4 bases at V and 1 base at J, with 9 bases between. Germline values: CDR1 SGHVS, CDR2 FQNEAQ. Full variable domain (missing parts from reference TRBV7-8 and TRBJ2-3): GAGVSQSPRYKVAKRGQDVALRCDPISGHVSLFWYQQALGQGPEFLTYFQNEAQLDKSGLPSDRFFAERPEGSVSTLKIQRTQQEDSAVYLCASSWRTGTDTQYFGPGTRLTVL.

This clone was picked up one time. V and J are TRBV6-6 and TRBJ2-2, with 10 nucleotides matching TRBD1. Germline CDR1 reads MNHNY; CDR2 reads SVGAGI (reference sequence). V trimming: 4 bases; J trimming: 4 bases; junction bases outside the gene matches: 3. The CDR3 spans 15 residues. The CDR3 DNA sequence: TGTGCCAGCAGTTTCCGGGACAGGGGCACCGGGGAGCTGTTTTTT. Its translation is CASSFRDRGTGELFF.

This chain links TRBV25-1 with TRBJ2-3; the D is unclear. V was clipped by 3 bases and J by 0 bases, with 10 bases between them. The germline V gene encodes CDR1 MGHDK and CDR2 SYGVNS. The CDR3 is made up of 15 amino acids. CDR3 in DNA: TGTGCCAGCAGTGAGTGGTCCACTAGCACAGATACGCAGTATTTT. This gives the protein CASSEWSTSTDTQYF.

The rearrangement links TRBV7-8 to TRBJ2-1; the match to TRBD2 covers 11 bases. V trimming: 2 bases; J trimming: 7 bases; junction bases outside the gene matches: 10. The CDR3 loop spans 17 amino acids. The V gene's germline CDR1 is SGHVS and CDR2 FQNEAQ. DNA for the CDR3: TGTGCCAGCAGCTTACATATAGCGGGAGGGTTTGTGAATGAGCAGTTCTTC. Amino acids: CASSLHIAGGFVNEQFF.

This chain uses TRBV28 with TRBJ1-4; D is unresolved. The length of the CDR3 is 13 residues. Trimming left V 3 bases short and J 8 bases short, with 10 bases between. CDR1 is MDHEN and CDR2 is SYDVKM in the germline V gene. The CDR3 loop reads CASSFERPEKLFF. The CDR3 DNA follows: TGTGCCAGCAGTTTTGAGCGACCCGAAAAACTGTTTTTT.

The genes are TRBV10-2 and TRBJ1-3; tentative D call: TRBD1 (5 bases). Germline CDR1 is WSHSY and CDR2 is SAAADI. The CDR3 runs to 15 residues. V dropped 6 bases and J dropped 0 bases, with 12 bases sitting between them. The CDR3 spells CASSDQGGSGNTIYF. The DNA for the CDR3 is TGCGCCAGCAGCGATCAGGGTGGCTCTGGAAACACCATATATTTT.

The chain combines TRBV9 with TRBJ2-2; 11 bases map to TRBD2. The J segment lost 5 bases and the V segment lost 4 bases, leaving 7 bases of the junction unmatched. In germline, CDR1 is SGDLS, CDR2 YYNGEE. The CDR3 extends over 16 amino acids. CDR3 sequence reads: CASSFIAGGGTGELFF. CDR3 in DNA: TGTGCCAGCAGCTTTATAGCGGGAGGGGGGACCGGGGAGCTGTTTTTT.

DNA of the CDR3: TGTGCCAGCGGGACTAGTGGCTTGGATACGCAGTATTTT. Its translation: CASGTSGLDTQYF. This chain joins TRBV28 and TRBJ2-3, with TRBD2 matching 8 bases. Unmatched junction bases numbered 7, after V lost 8 bases and J lost 6 bases. Germline CDR1 reads MDHEN; CDR2 reads SYDVKM. The CDR3 runs 13 residues.

CDR3 in amino acids: CASSRETGVGYNEQFF. The DNA of the CDR3 is TGTGCCAGCAGCCGAGAGACAGGGGTTGGGTACAATGAGCAGTTCTTC. This chain uses TRBV4-2 with TRBJ2-1; 8 positions agree with TRBD1. CDR1 is LGHNA, CDR2 YNFKEQ, per germline. The CDR3 consists of 16 residues. The V and J ends lost 4 bases and 4 bases, in that order; junction bases with no gene match: 9.

The chain combines TRBV30 with TRBJ1-6; D not certain. Deletions cut 3 bases from V and 8 bases from J, with 14 bases between. The CDR3 contains 14 residues. CDR1 is GTSNPN, CDR2 SVGIG, per germline (reference sequence). CDR3 loop: CAWRLPGSHSPLHF. CDR3 DNA sequence: TGTGCCTGGAGACTTCCGGGATCCCATTCACCCCTCCACTTT.

V gene TRBV25-1 combines with J gene TRBJ2-7; 7 bases map to TRBD1. The V and J ends lost 6 bases and 3 bases, in that order; junction bases with no gene match: 8. The CDR3 runs to 14 residues. Germline V CDR1 and CDR2: MGHDK, SYGVNS. As DNA, the CDR3 is TGTGCCAGCAGGGCCCGGGCAGGGGGCTACGAGCAGTACTTC. It codes for CASRARAGGYEQYF.

A few counts support this clone. The V and J genes are TRBV9 and TRBJ1-5, with D possibly TRBD1 on 5 matching bases. The CDR3 covers 15 residues. The germline V and J ends were trimmed by 0 bases and 6 bases, with 13 bases remaining between them. Germline V gene sequence: CDR1 SGDLS, CDR2 YYNGEE. CDR3 sequence reads: CASSVAGGNGQPQHF. CDR3 coding DNA: TGTGCCAGCAGCGTAGCTGGGGGGAACGGTCAGCCCCAGCATTTT.

This chain uses TRBV18 with TRBJ1-1; the match to TRBD1 covers 7 bases. V lost 6 bases to trimming and J lost 3 bases; unmatched junction nucleotides: 10. This CDR3 is 15 amino acids long. The V gene's germline CDR1 is KGHSH and CDR2 LQKENI. The CDR3 DNA reads as TGTGCCAGCTCCCGGGATGCGACAGGGTACACTGAAGCTTTCTTT. This codes for CASSRDATGYTEAFF. The complete variable domain, with remaining parts taken from reference TRBV18 and TRBJ1-1, reads NAGVMQNPRHLVRRRGQEARLRCSPMKGHSHVYWYRQLPEEGLKFMVYLQKENIIDESGMPKERFSAEFPKEGPSILRIQQVVRGDSAAYFCASSRDATGYTEAFFGQGTRLTVV.